This T cell receptor beta chain was sequenced during a study of tumour-infiltrating T cells in Burkitt lymphoma. Study-level background: Survival, overall and progression-free, tracked with productive clonality. Findings and limits, study-wide: Several public clonotypes were shared across many Burkitt lymphoma patients.

Clones were read by immunoSEQ multiplex PCR, and TCRdb kept only the in-frame ones, dropping some. The sample has about 1,000 clones, 10% to 15% seen once; the top ten hold less than 25%. On this clone: As yet, its antigen is unknown.

The CDR3 has 16 amino acids. Unmatched junction bases numbered 13, after V lost 5 bases and J lost 5 bases. Germline lookup yields CDR1 WNHNN and CDR2 SYGVQD (reference sequence). The sample consisted of tumor tissue. The sequence derives from a human donor with Burkitt lymphoma. The chain links TRBV10-1 to TRBJ2-3, with TRBD2 identical over 7 bases. The CDR3 DNA reads as TGCGCCAGCAGTCCCGCGGAAGCGGGATACGAAGATACGCAGTATTTT. It translates to CASSPAEAGYEDTQYF.